This T cell receptor (beta chain) is drawn from a study of T cell repertoires in cytomegalovirus infection. Study details: Recently described HLA-C-restricted plus well-studied HLA-B-restricted CMV epitopes were used. Public TCR beta signature analysis indicated the presence of both CMV infection and matching HLA type.

In TCRdb, the reads were re-called with MiXCR into one record per CDR3 protein. Of some 920,000 distinct CDR3 sequences listed, roughly 30% are singletons. This clonotype was detected only once. Its target is unknown. Study-wide results and limits: Pooled public TCR beta family frequency picked out CMV carriers with the relevant HLA. In two of eight donors, the top clonotype was HLA-C-restricted CMV-specific.

With 6 bases clipped from V and 2 bases from J, the junction kept 8 bases outside the gene matches. This CDR3 spans 15 amino acids. The V gene's germline CDR1 is MDHEN and CDR2 SYDVKM. This clonotype originated in a human donor in good health (CMV status not recorded). Some clones in this sample may be carry-over from other donors' samples. The genes are TRBV28 and TRBJ2-3; TRBD1 aligns across 7 bases. The source was cultured CD8+ T cells from PBMCs, collected from culture after CMV antigen stimulation. As DNA, the CDR3 is TGTGCCAGCAGCCAGGGGGAAACTAACACAGATACGCAGTATTTT. It is translated as CASSQGETNTDTQYF. The entire variable domain, with the rest obtained from reference TRBV28 and TRBJ2-3, is as follows: DVKVTQSSRYLVKRTGEKVFLECVQDMDHENMFWYRQDPGLGLRLIYFSYDVKMKEKGDIPEGYSVSREKKERFSLILESASTNQTSMYLCASSQGETNTDTQYFGPGTRLTVL.